This TCR beta chain was sequenced in a study of identical twins. A universal primer site arose from template switching, and cDNA bore unique molecular identifiers. TCRdb analysed the 5' RACE reads with MiXCR anew, one entry per CDR3 protein. Among approximately 500,000 distinct CDR3 sequences listed, 20% to 25% were seen once. This clonotype was seen a few times. The antigen is unknown. Study-wide findings and caveats: Beta clonotypes that were abundant in cord blood contained fewer insertions, a pattern absent from memory repertoires. Beta out-of-frame twin sharing showed a weaker excess.

These same data were also listed under a study on T cells expressing NK-cell markers. That report notes: There were a few donors in whom these clonotypes also led the CD3+CD56-NKG2C+ fraction.

The TCR originated in a woman between 18 and 29 years old in good health. The sequenced sample was CD4+ T cells sorted from blood.

CDR3 region: CASSFVYEQFF. The CDR3 DNA sequence: TGTGCCAGCAGTTTCGTATATGAGCAGTTCTTC. The V gene is TRBV6-6, the J gene TRBJ2-1; D gene uncertain. The germline V gene has CDR1 MNHNY and CDR2 SVGAGI (reference sequence). The V gene lost 4 bases and the J gene lost 8 bases, with 6 bases spanning the gap. The CDR3 sequence is 11 residues long.